Shown below are 18 T cell receptor beta chains from a single sample sequenced in a study of breast tumors, draining lymph nodes, adjacent tissues. The lymph nodes were axillary draining lymph nodes from breast cancer patients. Each CDR3 protein gets one entry after TCRdb re-called the multiplex PCR reads with MiXCR. The data contain some 200,000 distinct CDR3 sequences, approximately 33% of them singletons. The sequencing sample was made of axillary lymph node tissue. These receptors all stem from a female donor with breast cancer. Some clones in this sample may be carry-over from other donors' samples.

This clonotype was detected many times. The chain carries TRBV4-1 and TRBJ2-1, with 13 bases that match TRBD2. CDR1 and CDR2 (germline): MGHRA, YSYEKL. V lost 0 bases, J lost 9 bases, and 5 bases stayed unmatched. This CDR3 has 16 residues. The CDR3 is CASSQELAGGPGEQFF. The CDR3 DNA reads TGCGCCAGCAGCCAAGAACTAGCGGGGGGGCCGGGTGAGCAGTTCTTC.

In this sample, this clonotype turned up a few times. The chain employs TRBV5-6 and TRBJ1-1; D is uncertain. The CDR3 has 13 residues. Germline loops: CDR1 SGHDT, CDR2 YYEEEE. V lost 3 bases to trimming and J lost 2 bases, with 8 bases between them. The CDR3 sequence is CASSSTINTEAFF. The CDR3 DNA sequence: TGTGCCAGCAGCTCCACAATTAACACTGAAGCTTTCTTT.

The sample holds many counts of this clonotype. The J gene is TRBJ2-1, the V gene TRBV5-6; 11 bases agree with TRBD1. Germline values: CDR1 SGHDT, CDR2 YYEEEE. The trim removed 3 bases at V and 6 bases at J, leaving 5 bases unmatched. The CDR3 has 15 residues. This chain's CDR3 is CASSWAGTGGNEQFF. The CDR3 DNA follows: TGTGCCAGCAGCTGGGCCGGGACAGGGGGCAATGAGCAGTTCTTC.

With respect to this clonotype: Likely a read error: the CDR3 ends without its conserved phenylalanine or tryptophan. CDR3 residues: CASSLAGGRDEAFL. CDR3 DNA: TGCGCCAGCAGCTTGGCCGGAGGTAGGGATGAAGCTTTCCTT. The V call is TRBV5-1, the J call TRBJ1-1; no definite D call. V lost 0 bases and J 7 bases, leaving 13 bases between the germline ends. The germline V gene encodes CDR1 SGHRS and CDR2 YFSETQ. The CDR3 is 14 residues long.

This clonotype was counted between two and nine times. The rearrangement uses TRBV28 and TRBJ1-1; the D is unclear. The CDR3 loop spans 12 amino acids. CDR1 is MDHEN, CDR2 SYDVKM, per germline. The germline V and J ends were trimmed by 8 bases and 0 bases, with 7 bases remaining between them. The CDR3 region has the DNA TGTGCCAGCGGCATGCTGAACACTGAAGCTTTCTTT. Protein: CASGMLNTEAFF. Based on the CDR3 plus reference TRBV28 and TRBJ1-1, the full variable domain is DVKVTQSSRYLVKRTGEKVFLECVQDMDHENMFWYRQDPGLGLRLIYFSYDVKMKEKGDIPEGYSVSREKKERFSLILESASTNQTSMYLCASGMLNTEAFFGQGTRLTVV.

This clonotype was counted ten times or more. The V and J genes are TRBV10-3 and TRBJ2-7; D may be TRBD2 (6 bases). V was trimmed by 0 bases and J by 3 bases, leaving 18 bases between them. This CDR3 spans 17 amino acids. Germline-derived CDR1 and CDR2 are ENHRY and SYGVKD. The CDR3 DNA is TGTGCCATCAGTGAGTCTGGGGGAGGCCTGCTCCACTACGAGCAGTACTTC. It specifies CAISESGGGLLHYEQYF.

In this sample, this clonotype turned up many times. CDR3: CASSLGLNGGEQYF. CDR3 DNA: TGTGCCAGCAGCTTAGGACTAAACGGGGGGGAGCAGTACTTC. The V call is TRBV13, the J call TRBJ2-7, with 7 nucleotides matching TRBD2. Germline CDR1 is PRHDT and CDR2 is FYEKMQ (reference sequence). This CDR3 has 14 amino acids. J lost 7 bases, V lost 0 bases, and 6 bases had no gene match.

With regard to this clonotype: Given a much more abundant clone one base away, this may be a read error. This rearrangement joins TRBV20-1 to TRBJ2-1; TRBD2 matches 12 bases. With V trimmed by 3 bases and J by 0 bases, 6 bases remained unmatched. The CDR3 has 17 residues. In germline, CDR1 is DFQATT, CDR2 SNEGSKA (reference sequence). The CDR3 loop is CSARGTSGSTSYNEQFF. CDR3 DNA sequence: TGCAGTGCTAGGGGGACTAGCGGGTCGACCTCCTACAATGAGCAGTTCTTC.

This clonotype was observed a single time. A much larger clone sits a single nucleotide away, making a read error possible. The V and J genes are TRBV30 and TRBJ2-1; a possible D gene is TRBD1 (5 bases). V was trimmed by 0 bases and J by 8 bases, leaving 17 bases between them. CDR1 and CDR2 from the germline V gene are GTSNPN and SVGIG (reference sequence). This CDR3 is built from 15 residues. DNA for the CDR3: TGTGCCTGGAGTGTACGATGGGGCGCGAGGCATGAGCAGTTCTTC. Protein: CAWSVRWGARHEQFF.

The V and J genes are TRBV11-2 and TRBJ2-7; D is unclear. Germline assignment: CDR1 SGHAT and CDR2 FQNNGV. Trimming left V 0 bases short and J 6 bases short, with 3 bases between. The CDR3 has 11 amino acids. The chain's CDR3 is CASSLDSEQYF. The CDR3, as DNA: TGTGCCAGCAGCTTAGATAGCGAGCAGTACTTC.

This clonotype was found many times. J is TRBJ1-6 and V is TRBV3-1; maybe TRBD1 (6 bases). The CDR3 length is 15 residues. The germline CDR1 and CDR2 sequences are LGHDT and YNNKEL (reference sequence). V was clipped by 0 bases and J by 7 bases, with 10 bases between them. This CDR3 is CASSQETGFNSPLHF. CDR3 nucleotides: TGTGCCAGCAGCCAAGAGACAGGTTTCAATTCACCCCTCCACTTT.

This clonotype was counted at least ten times. This chain links TRBV2 with TRBJ2-5, with 7 bases fitting TRBD2. Germline V gene lookup returns CDR1 SNHLY and CDR2 FYNNEI. The CDR3 runs to 14 residues. Losses at the gene ends were 8 bases for V and 5 bases for J; bases not matched to a gene: 11. Written as DNA, the CDR3 is TGTGCCAGCGGCGGGGGTGCCACCGGCGAGACCCAGTACTTC. It translates to CASGGGATGETQYF.

This clonotype came up many times. The chain uses TRBV6-2 or TRBV6-3 and TRBJ2-7; D unresolved. The CDR3 consists of 14 residues. Deletions cut 5 bases from V and 3 bases from J, with 14 bases between. Germline V CDR1 and CDR2: MNHEY, SVGEGT. The CDR3, as DNA: TGTGCCAGCAGTGGAACAGTAACGAACTACGAGCAGTACTTC. Its protein product is CASSGTVTNYEQYF.

This clonotype has just a few counts. The V gene is TRBV5-5, the J gene TRBJ2-7; TRBD1 aligns across 7 bases. CDR3 length equals 14 residues. V lost 5 bases to trimming and J lost 2 bases; unmatched junction nucleotides: 7. From germline, CDR1 is SGHKS and CDR2 YYEKEE (reference sequence). The CDR3 spells CASSSGTAPYEQYF. In DNA form, the CDR3 reads TGTGCCAGCAGTTCCGGGACAGCGCCCTACGAGCAGTACTTC.

In its sample, this clonotype was seen many times. CDR3: CASSPWGSGNYNEQFF. CDR3 coding DNA: TGTGCCAGCAGCCCCTGGGGGAGCGGGAACTACAATGAGCAGTTCTTC. The V call is TRBV11-2, the J call TRBJ2-1; 7 bases agree with TRBD2. Germline-derived CDR1 and CDR2 are SGHAT and FQNNGV. This CDR3 contains 16 residues. Trimming cost V 5 bases and J 3 bases; bases outside gene matches: 10. The full variable domain, in which reference TRBV11-2 and TRBJ2-1 provide the parts outside the CDR3, is EAGVAQSPRYKIIEKRQSVAFWCNPISGHATLYWYQQILGQGPKLLIQFQNNGVVDDSQLPKDRFSAERLKGVDSTLKIQPAKLEDSAVYLCASSPWGSGNYNEQFFGPGTRLTVL.

This clonotype was seen ten or more times. V gene TRBV19 combines with J gene TRBJ2-1, with 8 positions matching TRBD1. From germline, CDR1 is LNHDA and CDR2 SQIVND (reference sequence). V lost 6 bases and J lost 7; bases outside the gene matches: 8. The CDR3 spans 14 residues. The chain's CDR3 is CASRRQGIWNEQFF. As DNA, the CDR3 is TGTGCCAGTAGAAGACAGGGGATTTGGAATGAGCAGTTCTTC.

Remarks on this clonotype: At one of its ends the junction is not consistent with the germline gene, which may arise from a read error. This chain uses TRBV7-2 with TRBJ1-4; 7 bases align to TRBD1. The CDR3 loop spans 13 amino acids. Germline CDR1 and CDR2: SGHTA and FQGNSA. CDR3 amino acids: CAGSSGQVEKLLF. For the CDR3, the DNA is TGTGCCGGCAGCTCTGGACAGGTTGAAAAACTGCTTTTT.

This clonotype was counted at least ten times. The chain links TRBV10-2 to TRBJ2-2; tentatively, D is TRBD2 (6 bases). V lost 7 bases, J lost 3 bases, and 12 bases lay in between. The CDR3 is 14 residues long. Germline assignment: CDR1 WSHSY and CDR2 SAAADI. The CDR3 is CASKPGTHTGELFF. The CDR3 DNA follows: TGCGCCAGCAAACCCGGGACTCACACCGGGGAGCTGTTTTTT.